This T cell receptor beta chain was captured by sequencing in a study of blood T cell repertoires in COVID-19. Across the study: Italy, Spain and the United States were the sources of the convalescent and acute COVID-19 samples. T cells, B-cell-depleted T cells, or PBMCs provided the cDNA or gDNA that served as material.

Methods used by the authors: Amplification of reference gene primers provided the estimated nucleated cell counts. The assay was immunoSEQ multiplex PCR, and TCRdb's table has in-frame clones only and misses some. V and J calls plus clone size are reproduced from that table; the DNA served to infer D and trimming. The sample consists of 69,000 or so clones, about four fifths of them appearing once. The sample was peripheral blood. This receptor was identified in a woman aged 80 or over with acute or convalescent COVID-19.

In DNA, the CDR3 is TGTGCCAGCAGCCAAGAAGGGGTTAGCGGGGGGCGAACAGATACGCAGTATTTT. Translating gives CASSQEGVSGGRTDTQYF. The chain joins TRBV4-2 to TRBJ2-3; TRBD2 aligns across 10 bases. The CDR3 extends over 18 amino acids. Germline CDR1 is LGHNA and CDR2 is YNFKEQ. Losses at the gene ends were 0 bases for V and 3 bases for J; bases not matched to a gene: 9.